Listed below are T cell receptor beta chains from one sample, sequenced in a study of CD8+ T cells in alopecia areata. TCRdb keeps only in-frame clones here, not all; method: immunoSEQ multiplex PCR. The sample comprises about 260,000 clones, 60% of which are singletons, and around 0.92% rests with the top ten. Sequenced material: CD4+ T cells sorted from blood, taken around week 54, from a patient treated with tofacitinib. The origin of the receptors is a human donor with alopecia areata. Each CDR3 is given with its conserved first and last residue. D genes are given only for firm matches. Not all rows give a size; the values are once, few, many and, for expanded clones, a class.

j_call v_call d_call clone_size cdr3_nt cdr3_aa
TRBJ1-2 TRBV5-6 - - TGTGCCAGCAGTCCTCCAGTTAACTATGGCTACACCTTC CASSPPVNYGYTF
TRBJ2-7 TRBV6-1 - - TGTGCCAGCAGTGAGAGGGAGTTCTACGAGCAGTACTTC CASSEREFYEQYF
TRBJ2-3 TRBV2 TRBD1 - TGTGCCAGCAATCGCGAGGACAGGTCCACAGATACGCAGTATTTT CASNREDRSTDTQYF
TRBJ2-6 TRBV7-2 - - TGTGCCAGCAGCCGACACCGACAGTCTGGGGCCAACGTCCTGACTTTC CASSRHRQSGANVLTF
TRBJ2-4 TRBV30 TRBD2 - TGTGCCTGGAGTAGAGCGGGGGTTGAAAACATTCAGTACTTC CAWSRAGVENIQYF
TRBJ1-2 TRBV2 - - TGTGCCAGCAAGGACCGAGCTAACTATGGCTACACCTTC CASKDRANYGYTF
TRBJ2-7 TRBV20-1 - - TGCAGCGCCTCCTCCTACGAGCAGTACTTC CSASSYEQYF
TRBJ2-6 TRBV29-1 - few TGCAGCGCCAGCAGGGGGGCCAACGTCCTGACTTTC CSASRGANVLTF
TRBJ2-3 TRBV5-1 - - TGCGCCAGCAGCTGGAAGGGGGATACGCAGTATTTT CASSWKGDTQYF
TRBJ2-3 TRBV7-2 TRBD1 few TGTGCCAGCAGCTCCACAGGGGGCGCCACAGATACGCAGTATTTT CASSSTGGATDTQYF
TRBJ2-3 TRBV7-2 TRBD2 - TGTGCCAGCAGCCCGGGGGGGGGCACAGATACGCAGTATTTT CASSPGGGTDTQYF
TRBJ2-7 TRBV15 TRBD1 - TGTGCCACCAGCTCCCGTAGGAGGACAGGGGGGACCTACGAGCAGTACTTC CATSSRRRTGGTYEQYF
TRBJ2-3 TRBV30 - once TGTGCCTGGAGTGTTGGAGCGGGCCTCACAGATACGCAGTATTTT CAWSVGAGLTDTQYF
TRBJ2-7 TRBV30 - once TGTGCCTGGATGGTGGACAGCTACGAGCAGTACTTC CAWMVDSYEQYF
TRBJ1-4 TRBV7-9 - - TGTGCCAGCAGCTTAGCGAGGAATGAAAAACTGTTTTTT CASSLARNEKLFF
TRBJ2-5 TRBV7-2 - - TGTGCCAGCACCCCCCGCCCGGGGAAAGAGACCCAGTACTTC CASTPRPGKETQYF
TRBJ2-3 TRBV4-3 - - TGCGCCAGCAGCCAAGGGAGTGGGGATACGCAGTATTTT CASSQGSGDTQYF
TRBJ2-3 TRBV29-1 TRBD1 few TGCAGCGGCGACAGGGTCTGGGATACGCAGTATTTT CSGDRVWDTQYF
TRBJ2-7 TRBV4-3 - - TGCGCCAGCAGCCAAGAGAGCGGTGGCCTTAACGAGCAGTACTTC CASSQESGGLNEQYF
TRBJ2-5 TRBV29-1 - - TGCAGCGCCGGGGGCACAGAGACCCAGTACTTC CSAGGTETQYF